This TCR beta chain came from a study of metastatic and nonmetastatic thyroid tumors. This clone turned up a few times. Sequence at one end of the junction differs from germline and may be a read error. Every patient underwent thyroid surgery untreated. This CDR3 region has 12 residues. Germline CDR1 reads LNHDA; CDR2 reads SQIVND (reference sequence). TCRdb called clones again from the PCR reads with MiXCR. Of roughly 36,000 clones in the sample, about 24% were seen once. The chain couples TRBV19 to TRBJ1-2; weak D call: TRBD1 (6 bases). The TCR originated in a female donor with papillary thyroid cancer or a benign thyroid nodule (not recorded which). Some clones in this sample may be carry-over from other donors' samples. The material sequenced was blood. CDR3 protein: CASQGRNYGYNF. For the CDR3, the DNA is TGTGCCAGCCAGGGGCGTAACTATGGATACAACTTC.